This T cell receptor (beta chain) emerged from a study of T cells after yellow fever vaccination. Background on the study: SMART-Seq v4 Ultra Low Input handled preparation of low-cell-number fractions. General study points: Weaker, the secondary response peaked sooner, at day 5 versus 15. Most clones from primary vaccination were detected again post-booster (just under 97% CD4, roughly 91% CD8). Clonotypes found in both CD4 and CD8 compartments made up a small share.

V lost 1 base, J lost 1 base, and 7 bases stayed unmatched. Germline V gene data show CDR1 as SGDLS and CDR2 as YYNGEE. There are 17 residues in the CDR3. A few counts support this clonotype. Antigen specificity is unknown. A single record per CDR3 protein comes from TCRdb applying MiXCR to the 5' RACE reads. The table records 400,000 to 450,000 distinct CDR3 sequences, around a sixth of them present only once. The chain joins TRBV9 to TRBJ2-2, with 7 bases lining up with TRBD1. The TCR sequence derives from a man aged 18 to 35 who received the YFV17D yellow fever vaccine. The sample here was PBMCs, taken before the yellow fever booster vaccination. The CDR3 coding sequence is TGTGCCAGCAGCGTACCTACAAGACAGGGGAACACCGGGGAGCTGTTTTTT. This gives the protein CASSVPTRQGNTGELFF.